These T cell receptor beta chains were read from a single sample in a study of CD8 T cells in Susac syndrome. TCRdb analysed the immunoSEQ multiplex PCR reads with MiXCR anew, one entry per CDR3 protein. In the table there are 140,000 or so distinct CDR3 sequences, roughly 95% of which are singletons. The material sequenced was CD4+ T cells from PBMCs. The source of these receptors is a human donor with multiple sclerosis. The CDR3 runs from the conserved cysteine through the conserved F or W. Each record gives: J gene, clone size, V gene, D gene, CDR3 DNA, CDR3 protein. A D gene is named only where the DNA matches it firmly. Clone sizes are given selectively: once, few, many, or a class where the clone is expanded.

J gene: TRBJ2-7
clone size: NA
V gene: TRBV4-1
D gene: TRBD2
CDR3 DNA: TGCGCCAGCAGCCTTTCGGGACTAGGCTCCTACGAGCAGTACTTC
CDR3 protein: CASSLSGLGSYEQYF

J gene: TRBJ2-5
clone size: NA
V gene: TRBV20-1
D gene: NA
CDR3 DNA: TGCAGTGCTAGATCGGACACGGGAGAGACCCAGTACTTC
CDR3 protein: CSARSDTGETQYF

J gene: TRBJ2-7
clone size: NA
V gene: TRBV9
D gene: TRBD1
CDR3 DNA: TGTGCCAGCAGCGTTGCCGGGACAGGTGGCGAGCAGTACTTC
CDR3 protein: CASSVAGTGGEQYF

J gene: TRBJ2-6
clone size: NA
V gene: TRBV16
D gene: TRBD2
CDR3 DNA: TGTGCCAGCAGCCCTGGGACTACTGGGGCCAACGTCCTGACTTTC
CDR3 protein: CASSPGTTGANVLTF

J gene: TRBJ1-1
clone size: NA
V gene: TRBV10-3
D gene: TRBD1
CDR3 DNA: TGTGCCATCAGTGAAGAGGGGGCCAGTCGGACTGAAGCTTTCTTT
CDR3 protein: CAISEEGASRTEAFF

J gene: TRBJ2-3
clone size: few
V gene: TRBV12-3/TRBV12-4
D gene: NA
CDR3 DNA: TGTGCCAGCAGTTTAGCCCCAGATACGCAGTATTTT
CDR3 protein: CASSLAPDTQYF

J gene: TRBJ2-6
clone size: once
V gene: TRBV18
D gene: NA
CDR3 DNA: TGTGCCAGCTCGTCTAAGGGCGGGACGGAGCCCTCTGGGGCCAACGTCCTGACTTTC
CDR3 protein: CASSSKGGTEPSGANVLTF

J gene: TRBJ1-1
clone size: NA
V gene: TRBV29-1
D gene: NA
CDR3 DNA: TGCAGCGTTGATCGGGGGACTGAAGCTTTCTTT
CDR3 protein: CSVDRGTEAFF

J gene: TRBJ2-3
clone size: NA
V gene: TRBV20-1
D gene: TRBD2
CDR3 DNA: TGCAGTGCTAGTCCGGGACGGGGGGTGGATACGCAGTATTTT
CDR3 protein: CSASPGRGVDTQYF

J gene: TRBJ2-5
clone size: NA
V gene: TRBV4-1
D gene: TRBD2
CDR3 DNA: TGCGCCAGCAGCCAAGAGCTAGCGGGAGGGGAAGAGACCCAGTACTTC
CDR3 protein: CASSQELAGGEETQYF

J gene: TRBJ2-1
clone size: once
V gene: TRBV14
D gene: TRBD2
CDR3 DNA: TGTGCCAGCAGCCACGGCGGGGGGCGCGTTGGTGAGCAGTTCTTC
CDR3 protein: CASSHGGGRVGEQFF

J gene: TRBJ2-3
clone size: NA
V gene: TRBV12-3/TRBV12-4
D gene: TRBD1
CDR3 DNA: TGTGCCAGCAGTTCAACTGGACAGGGATCAGATACGCAGTATTTT
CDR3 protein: CASSSTGQGSDTQYF

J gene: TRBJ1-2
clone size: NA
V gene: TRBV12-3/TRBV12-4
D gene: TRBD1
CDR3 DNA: TGTGCCAGCAGCCCGATGACAGGGGCATCATATGGCTACACCTTC
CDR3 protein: CASSPMTGASYGYTF

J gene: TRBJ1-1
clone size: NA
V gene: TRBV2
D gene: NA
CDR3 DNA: TGTGCCAGCAGTGAAAGGAGGGAAACTGAAGCTTTCTTT
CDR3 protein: CASSERRETEAFF

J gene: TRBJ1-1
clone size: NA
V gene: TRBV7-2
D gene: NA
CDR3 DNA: TGTGCCAGCAGGCTATCCGGGGGCATGAACACTGAAGCTTTCTTT
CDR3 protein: CASRLSGGMNTEAFF

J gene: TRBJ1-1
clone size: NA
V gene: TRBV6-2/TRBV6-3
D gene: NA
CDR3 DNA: TGTGCCAGCACCATGAACACTGAAGCTTTCTTT
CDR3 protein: CASTMNTEAFF

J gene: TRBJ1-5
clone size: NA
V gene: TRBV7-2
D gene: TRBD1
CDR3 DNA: TGTGCCAGCGGACAGGGATATAGCAATCAGCCCCAGCATTTT
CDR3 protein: CASGQGYSNQPQHF

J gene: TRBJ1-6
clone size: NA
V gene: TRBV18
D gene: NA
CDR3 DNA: TGTGCCAGCTCAATACAGGGAGGTAGTTCACCCCTCCACTTT
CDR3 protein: CASSIQGGSSPLHF

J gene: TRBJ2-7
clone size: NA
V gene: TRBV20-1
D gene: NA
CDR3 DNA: TGCAGTGCTAGAGGACCCGGGAGTGTCGACGAGCAGTACTTC
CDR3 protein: CSARGPGSVDEQYF

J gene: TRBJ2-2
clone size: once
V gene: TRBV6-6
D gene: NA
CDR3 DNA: TGTGCCAGCAGGACTCCGGGTACCGGGGAGCTGTTTTTT
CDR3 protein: CASRTPGTGELFF

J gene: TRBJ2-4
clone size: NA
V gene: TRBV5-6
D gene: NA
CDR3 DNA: TGTGCCAGCAGCTTAGATACAGGGCGGACTTTCGGCAAAAACATTCAGTACTTC
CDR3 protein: CASSLDTGRTFGKNIQYF

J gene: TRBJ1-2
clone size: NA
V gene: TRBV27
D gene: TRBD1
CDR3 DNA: TGTGCCAGCAGTTCCTTCCGGGACAGCTATGGCTACACCTTC
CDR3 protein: CASSSFRDSYGYTF

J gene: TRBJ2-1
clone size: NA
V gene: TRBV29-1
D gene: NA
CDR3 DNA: TGCAGCGTTGAAGATTGGGATGGCTCCTACAATGAGCAGTTCTTC
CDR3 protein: CSVEDWDGSYNEQFF

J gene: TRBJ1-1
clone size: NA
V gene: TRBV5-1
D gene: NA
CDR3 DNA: TGCGCCAGCAGCCCGGGGGACCTCGTCCTCCCCACTGAAGCTTTCTTT
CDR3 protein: CASSPGDLVLPTEAFF

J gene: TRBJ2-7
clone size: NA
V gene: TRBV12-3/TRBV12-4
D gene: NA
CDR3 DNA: TGTGCCAGCAGCGAGGGGGGACACATCTACGAGCAGTACTTC
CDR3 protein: CASSEGGHIYEQYF

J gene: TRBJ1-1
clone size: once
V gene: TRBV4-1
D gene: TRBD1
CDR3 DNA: TGCGCCAGCAGCCAAGACCGGACAGGGAGCTATACTGAAGCTTTCTTT
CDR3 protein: CASSQDRTGSYTEAFF

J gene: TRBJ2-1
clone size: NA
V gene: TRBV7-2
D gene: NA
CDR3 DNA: TGTGCCAGCAGCTTATGGGCGGGGAGTTCCTACAATGAGCAGTTCTTC
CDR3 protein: CASSLWAGSSYNEQFF

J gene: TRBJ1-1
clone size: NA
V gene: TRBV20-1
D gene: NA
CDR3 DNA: TGCAGTGCTAGGGTACGGGGCTCGGAGGGCACTGAAGCTTTCTTT
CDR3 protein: CSARVRGSEGTEAFF